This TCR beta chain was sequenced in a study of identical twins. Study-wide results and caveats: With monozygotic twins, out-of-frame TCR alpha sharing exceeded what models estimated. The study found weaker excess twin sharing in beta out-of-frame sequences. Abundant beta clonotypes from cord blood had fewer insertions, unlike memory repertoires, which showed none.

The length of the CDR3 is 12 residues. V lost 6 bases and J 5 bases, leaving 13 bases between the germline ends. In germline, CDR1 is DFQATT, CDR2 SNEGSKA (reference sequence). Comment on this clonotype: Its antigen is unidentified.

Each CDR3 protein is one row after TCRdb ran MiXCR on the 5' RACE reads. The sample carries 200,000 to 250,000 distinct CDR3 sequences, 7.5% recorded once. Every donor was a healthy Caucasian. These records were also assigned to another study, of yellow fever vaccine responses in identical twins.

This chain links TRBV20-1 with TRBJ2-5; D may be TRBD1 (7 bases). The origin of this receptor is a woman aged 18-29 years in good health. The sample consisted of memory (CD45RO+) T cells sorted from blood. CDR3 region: CSAPGGYETQYF. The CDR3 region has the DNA TGCAGTGCCCCAGGGGGGTACGAGACCCAGTACTTC.